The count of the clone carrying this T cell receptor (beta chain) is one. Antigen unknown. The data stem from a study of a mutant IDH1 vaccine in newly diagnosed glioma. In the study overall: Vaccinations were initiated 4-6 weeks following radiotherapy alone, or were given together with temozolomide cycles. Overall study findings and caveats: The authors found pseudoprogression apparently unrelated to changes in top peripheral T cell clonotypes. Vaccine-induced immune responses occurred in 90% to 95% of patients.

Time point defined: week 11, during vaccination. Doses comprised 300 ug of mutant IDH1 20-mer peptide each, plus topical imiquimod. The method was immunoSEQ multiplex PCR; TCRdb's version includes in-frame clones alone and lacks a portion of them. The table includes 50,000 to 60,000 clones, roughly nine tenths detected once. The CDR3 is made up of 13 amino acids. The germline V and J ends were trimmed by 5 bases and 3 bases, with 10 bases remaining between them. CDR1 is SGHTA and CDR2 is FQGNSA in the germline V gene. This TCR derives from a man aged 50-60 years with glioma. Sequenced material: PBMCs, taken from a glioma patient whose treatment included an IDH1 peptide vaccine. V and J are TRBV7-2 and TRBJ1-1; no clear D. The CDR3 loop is CASSEIIYTEAFF. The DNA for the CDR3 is TGTGCCAGCAGCGAGATTATTTACACTGAAGCTTTCTTT.